This T cell receptor (beta chain) was identified during a study of T cells in tuberculosis. As for the study in general: T cells were selected with CD1B tetramers loaded with glucose monomycolate.

Concerning this clone itself: The antigen remains undetermined.

The method was immunoSEQ multiplex PCR; TCRdb's version includes in-frame clones alone and lacks a portion of them. The data contain about 33,000 clones, roughly 90% of them singletons. Study outcomes and limitations: Active tuberculosis alpha repertoires lay closer to GMM-specific TCRs than controls'. Active tuberculosis patients had shorter CDR3-alpha; the beta difference was nonsignificant.

The V gene end was trimmed by 4 bases and the J gene end by 7 bases; junction bases not matched to a gene: 6. The CDR3 covers 14 residues. Germline V gene sequence: CDR1 SGDLS, CDR2 YYNGEE. The specimen was PBMCs. The chain couples TRBV9 to TRBJ2-2; 8 bases are shared with TRBD1. The source is a donor aged 10 to 29 with latent tuberculosis or without tuberculosis infection. Some clones in this sample may be carry-over from other donors' samples. DNA of the CDR3: TGTGCCAGCAGCCCAGCACAGGGGGTCGGGGAGCTGTTTTTT. This translates into CASSPAQGVGELFF. Drawing the rest from reference TRBV9 and TRBJ2-2, the complete variable domain is DSGVTQTPKHLITATGQRVTLRCSPRSGDLSVYWYQQSLDQGLQFLIQYYNGEERAKGNILERFSAQQFPDLHSELNLSSLELGDSALYFCASSPAQGVGELFFGEGSRLTVL.